The 25 T cell receptor beta chains given below trace back to one sample, sequenced in a study of spatial heterogeneity in lung cancer. Using its own MiXCR run on the 5' RACE reads, TCRdb lists one record per CDR3 protein. The table has some 23,000 distinct CDR3 sequences, about 7% seen once; the top ten hold 14%. Noted time point: sample taken at primary tumor resection. The input material, whole RNA from tumor, nontumor lung or frozen PBMC, was sequenced unsorted. This specimen was PBMCs, taken at surgery. Receptors were obtained from a male donor with early-stage non-small cell lung cancer.

This sequence joins TRBV6-5 and TRBJ2-2; TRBD1 matches at 7 bases. After removal of 5 bases from V and 3 bases from J, the junction contained 6 bases not matched to a gene. Per the germline V gene, CDR1 is MNHEY and CDR2 is SVGAGI. There are 15 residues in the CDR3. The CDR3 DNA sequence: TGTGCCAGCAGTCCAGACAGGGCGGACACCGGGGAGCTGTTTTTT. This translates into CASSPDRADTGELFF.

The table lists this clonotype with many counts. The chain employs TRBV28 and TRBJ2-7, with a tentative D call TRBD2 (5 bases). The CDR3 contains 14 residues. The germline CDR1 and CDR2 sequences are MDHEN and SYDVKM. Trimming removed 8 bases from V and 3 bases from J, with 17 bases in between. For the CDR3, the DNA is TGTGCCAGCCAACGCCTACTCGGGAACTACGAGCAGTACTTC. Translated, it gives CASQRLLGNYEQYF.

This chain connects TRBV5-1 to TRBJ2-7, with 9 bases that match TRBD1. The CDR3 runs to 13 residues. J gave up 6 bases and V 3 bases, and 4 bases lay outside the gene matches. Germline assignment: CDR1 SGHRS and CDR2 YFSETQ. CDR3 sequence reads: CASSSTGGSEQYV. The CDR3 DNA reads as TGCGCCAGCAGCTCAACAGGGGGCAGCGAGCAGTACGTC.

The chain joins TRBV7-2 to TRBJ1-6; 7 bases agree with TRBD1. The CDR3 is made up of 14 amino acids. The germline V gene encodes CDR1 SGHTA and CDR2 FQGNSA. Trimming removed 6 bases from V and 9 bases from J; junction bases left unmatched: 8. This CDR3 is CASRRQGTGSPLHF. The CDR3 DNA sequence: TGTGCCAGCAGAAGACAGGGCACAGGTTCACCCCTCCACTTT.

This clonotype has a count of ten or more. The V gene is TRBV6-6, the J gene TRBJ2-4; no firm D call. The CDR3 covers 17 residues. Germline CDR1 is MNHNY and CDR2 is SVGAGI (reference sequence). Trimming pared 2 bases from V and 5 bases from J, leaving 19 bases between. Here the CDR3 reads CASSYGLGSGWENIQYF. Here the CDR3 DNA reads TGTGCCAGCAGTTACGGTTTGGGAAGTGGATGGGAAAACATTCAGTACTTC.

This clonotype was seen repeatedly, ten times or more. V gene TRBV20-1 combines with J gene TRBJ1-5; 8 bases align to TRBD1. Germline V CDR1 and CDR2: DFQATT, SNEGSKA (reference sequence). V shed 2 bases, J shed 0 bases, and the junction held 6 bases outside the gene matches. CDR3 length: 16 residues. CDR3 sequence reads: CSARQGADTSNQPQHF. In DNA, the CDR3 is TGCAGTGCTAGACAGGGGGCGGACACTAGCAATCAGCCCCAGCATTTT.

This rearrangement joins TRBV12-3 or TRBV12-4 to TRBJ1-5; D remains unclear. This CDR3 contains 13 residues. Trimming shortened V by 4 bases and J by 7 bases, and 11 bases separated the two germline ends. DNA for the CDR3: TGTGCCAGCAGTTCCGGTGCTGCCCAGCCCCAGCATTTT. Its translation: CASSSGAAQPQHF.

This clonotype was detected many times. This rearrangement joins TRBV9 to TRBJ2-7; TRBD1 matches at 11 bases. Germline CDR1 is SGDLS and CDR2 is YYNGEE. V gave up 4 bases and J gave up 0 bases; unmatched junction bases: 6. The CDR3 length is 16 residues. The CDR3 sequence: CASSLTGTGGSYEQYF. The CDR3 bases are TGTGCCAGCAGCCTTACCGGGACAGGGGGCTCCTACGAGCAGTACTTC.

The rearrangement uses TRBV2 and TRBJ1-5; maybe TRBD1 (5 bases). Germline V lookup: CDR1 SNHLY, CDR2 FYNNEI. This CDR3 spans 13 amino acids. The ends were cut back, 3 bases at V and 7 bases at J, with 10 bases in the middle. CDR3 residues: CASSDGAGQPQHF. The CDR3 nucleotides are TGTGCCAGCAGTGACGGGGCGGGCCAGCCCCAGCATTTT.

This clonotype was seen at least ten times. This sequence joins TRBV7-8 and TRBJ2-1, with no clear D. CDR1 is SGHVS, CDR2 FQNEAQ, per germline. V shed 5 bases and J shed 6 bases, with 11 bases lying between them. This CDR3 has 13 residues. Here the CDR3 reads CASSGRGGNEQFF. The CDR3 DNA sequence: TGTGCCAGCAGCGGACGAGGCGGCAATGAGCAGTTCTTC.

In its sample, this clonotype was seen many times. V and J are TRBV12-3 or TRBV12-4 and TRBJ1-4; D not resolved. The V end was cut by 6 bases, the J end by 0 bases, with 14 bases between. This CDR3 contains 16 residues. CDR3 residues: CASSYGLPPTNEKLFF. DNA of the CDR3: TGTGCCAGCAGCTACGGACTACCTCCAACTAATGAAAAACTGTTTTTT.

This clonotype occurred many times. The CDR3 sequence is CSARMQGLVNQPQHF. CDR3 DNA: TGCAGTGCTAGGATGCAGGGGCTAGTAAATCAGCCCCAGCATTTT. This chain connects TRBV20-1 to TRBJ1-5; possibly TRBD1 for D (6 bases). The ends were cut back, 3 bases at V and 4 bases at J, with 16 bases in the middle. Germline-derived CDR1 and CDR2 are DFQATT and SNEGSKA (reference sequence). The CDR3 runs 15 residues.

This clonotype showed up many times. This chain uses TRBV10-2 with TRBJ2-7, with D unclear. The CDR3 loop spans 15 amino acids. V dropped 1 base and J dropped 0 bases, with 10 bases sitting between them. CDR1 is WSHSY, CDR2 SAAADI, per germline. DNA of the CDR3: TGCGCCAGCAGTGAGTATGCGGCCAGCTCCTACGAGCAGTACTTC. Its translation: CASSEYAASSYEQYF.

This clonotype was seen only a few times. The chain recombines TRBV7-9 with TRBJ1-5; D unclear. Germline CDR1 reads SEHNR; CDR2 reads FQNEAQ (reference sequence). This CDR3 has 12 residues. V shed 8 bases and J shed 0 bases, with 5 bases lying between them. This CDR3 reads CASADSNQPQHF. In DNA form, the CDR3 reads TGTGCCAGCGCAGATAGCAATCAGCCCCAGCATTTT.

Ten or more counts support this clonotype. CDR3 in DNA: TGTGCCAGCAGAACGGTGAACACTGAAGCTTTCTTT. Translated: CASRTVNTEAFF. This chain connects TRBV6-2 or TRBV6-3 to TRBJ1-1, with no clear D. Germline V lookup: CDR1 MNHEY, CDR2 SVGEGT. With 6 bases removed from V and 0 bases from J, the gap between germline ends came to 5 bases. The CDR3 extends over 12 amino acids.

There are many counts of this clonotype. V gene TRBV5-1 combines with J gene TRBJ2-3; unclear D gene. V lost 0 bases, J lost 3 bases, and 14 bases lay in between. Germline lookup yields CDR1 SGHRS and CDR2 YFSETQ. CDR3 length: 16 residues. The CDR3 loop is CASSLEGSSSTDTQYF. For the CDR3, the DNA is TGCGCCAGCAGCTTGGAGGGCTCATCATCGACAGATACGCAGTATTTT. Full variable domain (missing parts from reference TRBV5-1 and TRBJ2-3): KAGVTQTPRYLIKTRGQQVTLSCSPISGHRSVSWYQQTPGQGLQFLFEYFSETQRNKGNFPGRFSGRQFSNSRSEMNVSTLELGDSALYLCASSLEGSSSTDTQYFGPGTRLTVL.

This clonotype showed up many times. This chain joins TRBV5-1 and TRBJ2-2, with D unclear. Trimming removed 3 bases at V and 6 bases at J, with 6 bases between. CDR1 is SGHRS, CDR2 YFSETQ, per germline. The length of the CDR3 is 12 residues. This CDR3 reads CASSWAAGELFF. The CDR3 nucleotides are TGCGCCAGCAGCTGGGCAGCCGGGGAGCTGTTTTTT.

The chain carries TRBV4-2 and TRBJ2-1; D gene uncertain. Germline loops: CDR1 LGHNA, CDR2 YNFKEQ. Deletions cut 1 base from V and 8 bases from J, with 9 bases between. CDR3 length equals 13 residues. This CDR3 reads CASSQGENYEQFF. The DNA of the CDR3 is TGTGCCAGCAGCCAAGGTGAAAATTATGAGCAGTTCTTC.

This clonotype appeared many times. The chain recombines TRBV6-1 with TRBJ2-7; 7 nucleotides align to TRBD1. With V trimmed by 2 bases and J by 3 bases, 4 bases remained unmatched. This CDR3 comprises 14 residues. Germline CDR1 is MNHNS and CDR2 is SASEGT. DNA of the CDR3: TGTGCCAGCAGTGAAAACAGGGGCGGCTACGAGCAGTACTTC. As protein: CASSENRGGYEQYF.

The CDR3 sequence: CASSRTATGELFF. The CDR3 coding sequence is TGTGCCAGCAGTCGGACGGCCACCGGGGAGCTGTTTTTT. V and J are TRBV7-6 and TRBJ2-2; no clear D gene. CDR3 length: 13 amino acids. Deletions cut 6 bases from V and 4 bases from J, with 9 bases between. CDR1 is SGHVS, CDR2 FNYEAQ, per germline.

This clonotype came up many times. This chain links TRBV12-3 or TRBV12-4 with TRBJ2-7; weak D call: TRBD1 (6 bases). V was pared by 3 bases and J by 0 bases, with 9 bases between. The CDR3 has 14 residues. CDR3 region: CASSFRDTSYEQYF. In DNA, the CDR3 is TGTGCCAGCAGTTTTCGGGACACCTCCTACGAGCAGTACTTC.

This clonotype is a singleton in its sample. This sequence joins TRBV24-1 and TRBJ2-2; D may match TRBD1 or TRBD2 (5 bases each). CDR1 is KGHDR, CDR2 SFDVKD, per germline. V lost 10 bases and J 0 bases, leaving 8 bases between the germline ends. This CDR3 contains 13 residues. CDR3 DNA: TGTGCCACGGGGACCTCGAACACCGGGGAGCTGTTTTTT. Its protein is CATGTSNTGELFF.

This clonotype was recorded many times. This rearrangement joins TRBV4-1 to TRBJ2-6, with D maybe TRBD2 (6 bases). Germline V lookup: CDR1 MGHRA, CDR2 YSYEKL. With 3 bases removed from V and 0 bases from J, the gap between germline ends came to 15 bases. This CDR3 has 18 residues. The CDR3 spells CASSHPGLLRSGANVLTF. The DNA for the CDR3 is TGCGCCAGCAGCCATCCGGGACTTCTACGCTCTGGGGCCAACGTCCTGACTTTC.

This clonotype was seen many times. The V gene is TRBV28, the J gene TRBJ1-2; possibly TRBD1 for D (5 bases). Looked up from germline, CDR1 is MDHEN and CDR2 is SYDVKM. The V gene lost 8 bases and the J gene lost 3 bases, with 13 bases spanning the gap. This CDR3 contains 13 residues. The CDR3 nucleotides are TGTGCCAGCCGAGACAGAACTGACTATGGCTACACCTTC. Residues: CASRDRTDYGYTF.

The chain links TRBV12-3 or TRBV12-4 to TRBJ1-4; D unresolved. The CDR3 consists of 14 residues. V shed 7 bases and J shed 0 bases, with 9 bases lying between them. CDR3 nucleotide sequence: TGTGCCAGCACCCCCTTTGCAACTAATGAAAAACTGTTTTTT. Translated: CASTPFATNEKLFF.